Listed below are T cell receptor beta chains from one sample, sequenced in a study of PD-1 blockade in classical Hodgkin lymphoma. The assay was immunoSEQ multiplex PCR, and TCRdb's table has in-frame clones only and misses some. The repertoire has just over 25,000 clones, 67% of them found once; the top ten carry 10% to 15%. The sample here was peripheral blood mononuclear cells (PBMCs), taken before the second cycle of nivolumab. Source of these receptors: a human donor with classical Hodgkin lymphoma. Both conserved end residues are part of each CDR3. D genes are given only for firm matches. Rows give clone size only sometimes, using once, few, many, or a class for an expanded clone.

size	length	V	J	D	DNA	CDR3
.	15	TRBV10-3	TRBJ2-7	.	TGTGCCATCAAGGCACATTGGGGCTCTGCGGGCGAGCAGTACTTC	CAIKAHWGSAGEQYF
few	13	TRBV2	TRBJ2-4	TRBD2	TGTGCCAGCAGTTGGGACTACGGGGACATTCAGTACTTC	CASSWDYGDIQYF
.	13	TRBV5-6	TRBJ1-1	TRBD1	TGTGCCAGCAGCTGGGACAGGAACACTGAAGCTTTCTTT	CASSWDRNTEAFF
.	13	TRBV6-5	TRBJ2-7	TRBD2	TGTGCCAGCAGCAGCGGGAGCCCCGGCGAGCAGTACTTC	CASSSGSPGEQYF
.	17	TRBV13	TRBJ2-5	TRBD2	TGTGCCAGCAGTCAAAAATCCGGGACTAGCGTGAAAGAGACCCAGTACTTC	CASSQKSGTSVKETQYF
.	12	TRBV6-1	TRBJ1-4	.	TGTGCTAATAGGGCAACTAATGAAAAACTGTTTTTT	CANRATNEKLFF
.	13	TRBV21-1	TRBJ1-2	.	TGTGCCAGCAGTTTCGAGCAATCGTATGGCTACACCTTC	CASSFEQSYGYTF
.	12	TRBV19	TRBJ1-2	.	TGTGCCAGTAGTAGGACAGAGGCTGGCTACACCTTC	CASSRTEAGYTF
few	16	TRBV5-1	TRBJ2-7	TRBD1	TGCGCCAGCAGCCTTGGCCTGGGACAGGGGGCTCTCGAGCAGTACTTC	CASSLGLGQGALEQYF
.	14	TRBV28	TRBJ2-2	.	TGTGCCAGCAGTTTAAGGACGCACAACGGGGAGCTGTTTTTT	CASSLRTHNGELFF
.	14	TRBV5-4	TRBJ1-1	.	TGTGCCAGCAGCCTAGACTGGGAGGGCACTGAAGCTTTCTTT	CASSLDWEGTEAFF
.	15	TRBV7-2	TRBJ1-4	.	TGTGCCAGCAGCTTGGCGGGACTCTTAGTCGAAAAACTGTTTTTT	CASSLAGLLVEKLFF
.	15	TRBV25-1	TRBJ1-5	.	TGTGCCAGCACCCCACGTGGGGGAGGCAATCAGCCCCAGCATTTT	CASTPRGGGNQPQHF
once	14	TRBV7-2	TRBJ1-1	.	TGTGCCAGCAGCTTCGGGACAATTGGTACTGAAGCTTTCTTT	CASSFGTIGTEAFF
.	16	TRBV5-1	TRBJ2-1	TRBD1	TGCGCCAGCAGCAACCGGGACAGGAGTTTGATCAATGAGCAGTTCTTC	CASSNRDRSLINEQFF
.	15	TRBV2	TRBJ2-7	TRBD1	TGTGCCAGCAGCGACCGTGGACAGGCGCTTTACGAGCAGTACTTC	CASSDRGQALYEQYF
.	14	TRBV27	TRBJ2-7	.	TGTGCCAGCAGTCCCCGGGACACCCCGGGAGAGCAGTACTTC	CASSPRDTPGEQYF
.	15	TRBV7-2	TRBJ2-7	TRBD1	TGTGCCAGCAGCCTTACCGGGACAGGGCCATACGAGCAGTACTTC	CASSLTGTGPYEQYF
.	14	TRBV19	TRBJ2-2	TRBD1	TGTGCCAGTAGAGGGACAGGGAGACCGGGGGAGCTGTTTTTT	CASRGTGRPGELFF
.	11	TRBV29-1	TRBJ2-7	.	TGCAGCGTTGGGGGTTCCTACGAGCAGTACTTC	CSVGGSYEQYF
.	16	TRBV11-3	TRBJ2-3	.	TGTGCCAGCAGCCCCGGGGGTAGCGGTAGCACAGATACGCAGTATTTT	CASSPGGSGSTDTQYF
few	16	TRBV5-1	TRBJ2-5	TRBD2	TGCGCCAGCAGCTTGATAGCGGGACCTGTATCAGAGACCCAGTACTTC	CASSLIAGPVSETQYF
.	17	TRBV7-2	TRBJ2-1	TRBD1	TGTGCCAGCAGCCCTACGGACAGGCCGAGCTCCTACAATGAGCAGTTCTTC	CASSPTDRPSSYNEQFF
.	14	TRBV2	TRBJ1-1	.	TGTGCCAGCAGAAGGGACGGTCCGAACACTGAAGCTTTCTTT	CASRRDGPNTEAFF
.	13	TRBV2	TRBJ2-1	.	TGTGCCAGCAGTGAGGACTCTTACAATGAGCAGTTCTTC	CASSEDSYNEQFF
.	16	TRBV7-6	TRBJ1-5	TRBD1	TGTGCCAGCAGCCCAGGGGGGCTATATAGCAATCAGCCCCAGCATTTT	CASSPGGLYSNQPQHF
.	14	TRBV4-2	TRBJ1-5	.	TGTGCCAGCAGCCATCCGGGAAGCAATCAGCCCCAGCATTTT	CASSHPGSNQPQHF
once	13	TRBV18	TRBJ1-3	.	TGTGCCAGCTCACCACCGCCCCCAAACACCATATATTTT	CASSPPPPNTIYF
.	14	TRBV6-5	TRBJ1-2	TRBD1	TGTGCCAGCAGTTACACGGGACAGAACTATGGCTACACCTTC	CASSYTGQNYGYTF
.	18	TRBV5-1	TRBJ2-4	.	TGCGCCAGCAGCTTGGATGTCAATACTATACTAGCCAAAAACATTCAGTACTTC	CASSLDVNTILAKNIQYF
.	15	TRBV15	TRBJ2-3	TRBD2	TGTGCCACCACCCGGGAGGCTCGAAACTCAGATACGCAGTATTTT	CATTREARNSDTQYF
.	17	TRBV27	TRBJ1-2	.	TGTGCCAGCAGTTTTACCCCACGGGGGGCGCAGAAGAATGGCTACACCTTC	CASSFTPRGAQKNGYTF
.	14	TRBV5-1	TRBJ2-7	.	TGCGCCAGCAGCCCGGAGGCTGCTCTCTACGAGCAGTACTTC	CASSPEAALYEQYF
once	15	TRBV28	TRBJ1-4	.	TGTGCCAGCAGTGATTGGACAGTCTCTAATGAAAAACTGTTTTTT	CASSDWTVSNEKLFF
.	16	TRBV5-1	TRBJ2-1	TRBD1	TGCGCCAGCAGCTTGGGGGACAGGAGCTCCTACAATGAGCAGTTCTTC	CASSLGDRSSYNEQFF
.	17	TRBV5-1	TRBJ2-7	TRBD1	TGCGCCAGCAGCTCCGGAGGCTCCGGGACAGGGGAGTACGAGCAGTACTTC	CASSSGGSGTGEYEQYF
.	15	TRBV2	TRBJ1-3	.	TGTGCCAGCAAATATAATGGGGGCTCTGGAAACACCATATATTTT	CASKYNGGSGNTIYF
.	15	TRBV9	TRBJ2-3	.	TGTGCCAGCAGCCTTCTAACGGGGGGCACAGATACGCAGTATTTT	CASSLLTGGTDTQYF
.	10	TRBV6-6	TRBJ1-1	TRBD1	TGTGCCACGACAGGGTTTGAAGCTTTCTTT	CATTGFEAFF
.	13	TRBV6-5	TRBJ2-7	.	TGTGCCAGCAGTCTGGAAACCGGATACGAGCAGTACTTC	CASSLETGYEQYF
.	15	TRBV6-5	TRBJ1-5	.	TGTGCCAGCAAGCCACAGGGTGTTAGCAATCAGCCCCAGCATTTT	CASKPQGVSNQPQHF
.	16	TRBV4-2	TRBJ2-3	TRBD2	TGTGCCAGCAGCCAAGATACAGCGGGAGAAACAGATACGCAGTATTTT	CASSQDTAGETDTQYF
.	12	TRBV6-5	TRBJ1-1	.	TGTGCCAGCAGTTACTTGGGGGAAAGGGCTTTCTTT	CASSYLGERAFF
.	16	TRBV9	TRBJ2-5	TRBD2	TGTGCCAGCAGCGTAAGGGGGCTAGCGGGAGCGGAGACCCAGTACTTC	CASSVRGLAGAETQYF
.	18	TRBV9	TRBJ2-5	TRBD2	TGTGCCAGCAGCGGAGGGACTAGCGGGGGGGCCGGGTTAGAGACCCAGTACTTC	CASSGGTSGGAGLETQYF
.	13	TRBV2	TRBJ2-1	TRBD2	TGTGCCAGCGGGAGCGGGAAGGACAATGAGCAGTTCTTC	CASGSGKDNEQFF
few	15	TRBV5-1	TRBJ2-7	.	TGCGCCAGCGCATACCCCGCAGGGGGGGCCTACGAGCAGTACTTC	CASAYPAGGAYEQYF
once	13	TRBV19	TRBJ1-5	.	TGTGCCAGTAGTATATCGGTATCTCAGCCCCAGCATTTT	CASSISVSQPQHF
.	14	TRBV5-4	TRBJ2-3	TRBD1	TGTGCCAGCAGCGCGGACAGGTCCACAGATACGCAGTATTTT	CASSADRSTDTQYF
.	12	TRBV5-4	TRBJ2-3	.	TGTGCCAGCAGCTGGGACCCCGAGACGCAGTATTTT	CASSWDPETQYF
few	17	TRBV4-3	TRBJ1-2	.	TGCGCCAGCAGCCAAGAAGGAGCAGATCTGGGCCTCGGGGGCTACACCTTC	CASSQEGADLGLGGYTF
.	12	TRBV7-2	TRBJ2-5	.	TGTGCCAGCAGCTTTAGGGGAGAGAACCAGTACTTC	CASSFRGENQYF
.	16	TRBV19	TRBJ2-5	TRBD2	TGTGCCAGTAGTATAGGGCTAGCGGGGGCCCGGGAGACCCAGTACTTC	CASSIGLAGARETQYF
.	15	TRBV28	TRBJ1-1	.	TGTGCCAGCAGTTTCCTAAGGGGGGGAGGCACTGAAGCTTTCTTT	CASSFLRGGGTEAFF
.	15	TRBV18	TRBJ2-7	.	TGTGCCAGCTCAAATGGGGGGTTAGGTACCTACGAGCAGTACTTC	CASSNGGLGTYEQYF